Described below is a single T cell receptor beta chain sequence and its context. Clones were read by immunoSEQ multiplex PCR, and TCRdb kept only the in-frame ones, dropping some. Of fewer than 3,500 clones listed, 87% were seen once; the top ten hold around 19%. These data are taken from a study of tumor T cells in aggressive B-cell lymphoma. The length of the CDR3 is 11 residues. Germline V gives CDR1 SGHTA, CDR2 FQGNSA. Trimming cost V 5 bases and J 5 bases, with 7 bases left between them. This receptor was taken from an adult with diffuse large B cell lymphoma. V is TRBV7-2 and J is TRBJ2-7; D gene unclear. The sample consisted of tumor tissue. CDR3 loop: CASSPSHEQYF. CDR3 sequence (DNA): TGTGCCAGCAGCCCCTCTCACGAGCAGTACTTC.